The source of this T cell receptor (beta chain) is a study of early T cells in non-severe SARS-CoV-2 infection. About the study: Sequencing input comprised bulk RNA from unsorted whole blood; chain pairing was not available.

Trimming stripped 7 bases from V and 9 bases from J, with 13 bases between. CDR1 SNHLY and CDR2 FYNNEI come from the germline V gene. The CDR3 loop spans 13 amino acids. This clonotype was counted between two and nine times. Unique molecular identifiers were attached to individual cDNA molecules. TCRdb reprocessed the 5' RACE reads with MiXCR, giving one entry per CDR3 protein. Of about 30,000 distinct CDR3 sequences listed, 3.9% are singletons. This TCR came from an adult who was a healthcare worker with PCR-confirmed SARS-CoV-2 infection or an uninfected control (not recorded which). Sequenced input: whole blood. The V gene is TRBV2, the J gene TRBJ1-6; D is possibly TRBD1 (6 bases). As DNA, the CDR3 is TGTGCCAGCATAGAACAGGGTGGTTCACCCCTCCACTTT. Amino acid sequence: CASIEQGGSPLHF.